A selection of T cell receptor beta chains follows, all from one sample in a study of blood T cell repertoires in COVID-19. Assay: immunoSEQ multiplex PCR; the TCRdb copy retains only in-frame clones and omits some. Of 40,000 to 45,000 clones in the sample, about 89% are singletons; the top ten hold 6.2%. Sequencing input: peripheral blood. The receptors stem from a human donor in a cohort sampled during active COVID-19. The CDR3 runs from the conserved cysteine through the conserved F or W. A D gene is named only where the DNA matches it firmly. Clone size appears in some rows only: once, few, many, or a class for an expanded clone.

V gene: TRBV24-1; J gene: TRBJ1-2; D gene: TRBD1; clone size: .; CDR3 protein: CATSDLNNRVRAGGLEEGYTF; CDR3 DNA: TGTGCCACCAGTGATTTAAATAATCGTGTGCGGGCAGGGGGCCTGGAAGAGGGCTACACCTTC
V gene: TRBV12-3/TRBV12-4; J gene: TRBJ2-3; D gene: .; clone size: .; CDR3 protein: CASSLPSTDTQYF; CDR3 DNA: TGTGCCAGCAGTCTACCTAGCACAGATACGCAGTATTTT
V gene: TRBV7-9; J gene: TRBJ2-1; D gene: .; clone size: .; CDR3 protein: CASSFAPREQFF; CDR3 DNA: TGTGCCAGCAGCTTTGCACCGAGGGAGCAGTTCTTC
V gene: TRBV29-1; J gene: TRBJ2-7; D gene: TRBD1; clone size: .; CDR3 protein: CSVWDRGLEQYF; CDR3 DNA: TGCAGCGTTTGGGACAGGGGGCTCGAGCAGTACTTC
V gene: TRBV24-1; J gene: TRBJ2-1; D gene: TRBD2; clone size: .; CDR3 protein: CATSDPTSGDNEQFF; CDR3 DNA: TGTGCCACCAGTGACCCGACTAGCGGGGACAATGAGCAGTTCTTC
V gene: TRBV7-2; J gene: TRBJ1-5; D gene: .; clone size: .; CDR3 protein: CASSLVGGSSNQPQHF; CDR3 DNA: TGTGCCAGCAGCTTAGTGGGAGGGTCGAGCAATCAGCCCCAGCATTTT
V gene: TRBV7-2; J gene: TRBJ2-7; D gene: .; clone size: .; CDR3 protein: CASSLVADYEQYF; CDR3 DNA: TGTGCCAGCAGCTTAGTGGCAGATTACGAGCAGTACTTC
V gene: TRBV11-2; J gene: TRBJ2-3; D gene: TRBD2; clone size: .; CDR3 protein: CASSQRERTDTQYF; CDR3 DNA: TGTGCCAGCAGCCAGCGGGAGCGGACAGATACGCAGTATTTT
V gene: TRBV7-2; J gene: TRBJ2-5; D gene: .; clone size: once; CDR3 protein: CASSLQSGKNQETQYF; CDR3 DNA: TGTGCCAGCAGCTTACAGTCAGGGAAAAACCAAGAGACCCAGTACTTC
V gene: TRBV11-2; J gene: TRBJ2-7; D gene: .; clone size: .; CDR3 protein: CASSLAQKGGYEQYF; CDR3 DNA: TGTGCCAGCAGCTTAGCCCAGAAGGGCGGGTACGAGCAGTACTTC
V gene: TRBV6-5; J gene: TRBJ1-2; D gene: TRBD1; clone size: few; CDR3 protein: CASQSGGQGPYGYTF; CDR3 DNA: TGTGCCAGCCAATCAGGGGGTCAGGGGCCCTATGGCTACACCTTC
V gene: TRBV18; J gene: TRBJ2-2; D gene: .; clone size: .; CDR3 protein: CASSPMGSGELFF; CDR3 DNA: TGTGCCAGCTCACCTATGGGGAGCGGGGAGCTGTTTTTT
V gene: TRBV6-4; J gene: TRBJ2-5; D gene: .; clone size: .; CDR3 protein: CASSAWWDTQYQETQYF; CDR3 DNA: TGTGCCAGCAGTGCCTGGTGGGACACCCAGTACCAAGAGACCCAGTACTTC
V gene: TRBV4-1; J gene: TRBJ1-1; D gene: .; clone size: .; CDR3 protein: CASSQTSGHLATEAFF; CDR3 DNA: TGCGCCAGCAGCCAGACCTCGGGACACTTAGCCACTGAAGCTTTCTTT
V gene: TRBV4-2; J gene: TRBJ1-1; D gene: TRBD1; clone size: .; CDR3 protein: CASSWTGGNTEAFF; CDR3 DNA: TGTGCCAGCAGCTGGACAGGGGGCAACACTGAAGCTTTCTTT
V gene: TRBV13; J gene: TRBJ1-2; D gene: .; clone size: .; CDR3 protein: CASSLLAGGYTF; CDR3 DNA: TGTGCCAGCAGCTTATTGGCAGGTGGCTACACCTTC
V gene: TRBV9; J gene: TRBJ2-1; D gene: .; clone size: .; CDR3 protein: CASSVDGKNEQFF; CDR3 DNA: TGTGCCAGCAGCGTAGACGGGAAGAATGAGCAGTTCTTC
V gene: TRBV27; J gene: TRBJ2-1; D gene: .; clone size: .; CDR3 protein: CASRYGGGGQEFF; CDR3 DNA: TGTGCCAGCCGATACGGGGGAGGGGGTCAAGAGTTCTTC
V gene: TRBV27; J gene: TRBJ2-4; D gene: .; clone size: .; CDR3 protein: CASSLSGRNIQYF; CDR3 DNA: TGTGCCAGCAGTTTGTCAGGGCGCAACATTCAGTACTTC
V gene: TRBV10-3; J gene: TRBJ2-7; D gene: .; clone size: .; CDR3 protein: CASGGVNEQYF; CDR3 DNA: TGTGCCTCAGGAGGGGTCAACGAGCAGTACTTC
V gene: TRBV4-1; J gene: TRBJ1-3; D gene: .; clone size: .; CDR3 protein: CASSHAPGGGRSGNTIYF; CDR3 DNA: TGCGCCAGCAGCCATGCCCCCGGAGGCGGCCGCTCTGGAAACACCATATATTTT
V gene: TRBV30; J gene: TRBJ1-2; D gene: TRBD1; clone size: .; CDR3 protein: CARQGGNYGYTF; CDR3 DNA: TGTGCCAGACAGGGGGGGAACTATGGCTACACCTTC
V gene: TRBV18; J gene: TRBJ1-5; D gene: .; clone size: .; CDR3 protein: CASSPGGSNQPQHF; CDR3 DNA: TGTGCCAGCTCACCAGGAGGGTCCAATCAGCCCCAGCATTTT
V gene: TRBV18; J gene: TRBJ2-7; D gene: .; clone size: once; CDR3 protein: CASSPQNLNPGGGEQYF; CDR3 DNA: TGTGCCAGCTCACCGCAAAACTTAAATCCCGGTGGAGGCGAGCAGTACTTC